This entry describes one T cell receptor beta chain. Amplification used 60 Vbeta primers and 13 Jbeta primers. Data came from immunoSEQ multiplex PCR; TCRdb stores just in-frame clones and leaves some out. Of tens of thousands of clones listed, roughly 70% are singletons. The sample originates from a study of cytomegalovirus exposure and HLA in healthy donors. CDR3 size: 10 residues. Germline assignment: CDR1 SQVTM and CDR2 ANQGSEA. V shed 7 bases, J shed 12 bases, and the junction held 7 bases outside the gene matches. The sequence came from a man aged 30-40 years in good health and CMV-seronegative. The V gene is TRBV29-1, the J gene TRBJ2-7; 9 positions match TRBD1. Input material: PBMCs. CDR3 loop: CSAQGDRVYF. CDR3 DNA sequence: TGCAGCGCCCAAGGGGACAGGGTGTACTTC.